Below, 13 T cell receptor beta chains from the same sample are listed, as sequenced in a study of shared T cell receptors in the human thymus. The assay was immunoSEQ multiplex PCR, and TCRdb's table has in-frame clones only and misses some. The sample lists some 400,000 clones; 95% were seen once. Sequenced input: thymocytes. These receptors came from a human donor.

This chain links TRBV29-1 with TRBJ1-2, with a possible D match to TRBD1 (5 bases). Trimming cost V 5 bases and J 7 bases, with 14 bases left between them. The CDR3 is 12 residues long. Germline V lookup: CDR1 SQVTM, CDR2 ANQGSEA. The CDR3 nucleotides read TGCAGCGTTCCCTTTTTGACAGTTGGCTACACCTTC. It is translated as CSVPFLTVGYTF.

The count of this clone is one. The gene calls are TRBV5-6 and TRBJ1-2, with 8 bases aligning to TRBD1. The CDR3 has 16 amino acids. V gave up 4 bases and J gave up 4 bases; unmatched junction bases: 12. Germline values: CDR1 SGHDT, CDR2 YYEEEE. CDR3 nucleotide sequence: TGTGCCAGCAGCCAGGACAGGGAAGCTAGCCTCTATGGCTACACCTTC. Its protein is CASSQDREASLYGYTF. The entire variable domain, with the rest obtained from reference TRBV5-6 and TRBJ1-2, is as follows: DAGVTQSPTHLIKTRGQQVTLRCSPKSGHDTVSWYQQALGQGPQFIFQYYEEEERQRGNFPDRFSGHQFPNYSSELNVNALLLGDSALYLCASSQDREASLYGYTFGSGTRLTVV.

The sample holds one count of this clone. V is TRBV7-2 and J is TRBJ2-3; D might be TRBD1 or TRBD2, each matching 5 bases. Germline V gene lookup returns CDR1 SGHTA and CDR2 FQGNSA. V shed 2 bases and J shed 4 bases, with 19 bases lying between them. The CDR3 length is 17 residues. CDR3 DNA: TGTGCCAGCAGCTTAAATTGGTGGGACCTAGGGCCAGATACGCAGTATTTT. Encoded protein: CASSLNWWDLGPDTQYF.

The gene calls are TRBV5-6 and TRBJ2-7, with D tentatively TRBD1 or TRBD2 (5 bases each). In germline, CDR1 is SGHDT, CDR2 YYEEEE. The ends were cut back, 0 bases at V and 2 bases at J, with 9 bases in the middle. The CDR3 is 14 residues long. The CDR3 reads CASSLARGTYEQYF. The CDR3 region has the DNA TGTGCCAGCAGCTTGGCGAGGGGAACCTACGAGCAGTACTTC.

CDR3 in amino acids: CASSPLRGLNQPQHF. The DNA for the CDR3 is TGTGCCAGCAGCCCCTTGAGGGGGCTTAATCAGCCCCAGCATTTT. The chain has TRBV28 and TRBJ1-5; 7 nucleotides align to TRBD1. CDR1 and CDR2 (germline): MDHEN, SYDVKM. CDR3 length: 15 amino acids. With 6 bases clipped from V and 4 bases from J, the junction kept 9 bases outside the gene matches.

The rearrangement uses TRBV6-1 and TRBJ2-6; D unclear. The CDR3 totals 17 residues. Germline CDR1 MNHNS, CDR2 SASEGT. Trimming removed 3 bases from V and 0 bases from J, with 12 bases in between. CDR3 sequence: CASSDIAPSSGANVLTF. The CDR3 nucleotides read TGTGCCAGCAGTGATATAGCTCCTAGCTCTGGGGCCAACGTCCTGACTTTC.

The chain joins TRBV27 to TRBJ2-3; D ambiguous. Germline CDR1 reads MNHEY; CDR2 reads SMNVEV (reference sequence). The V end was cut by 2 bases, the J end by 4 bases, with 1 base between. The CDR3 has 11 amino acids. CDR3 in DNA: TGTGCCAGCAGTTTACCAGATACGCAGTATTTT. Translated, it gives CASSLPDTQYF.

The chain is built from TRBV6-1 and TRBJ2-7; a weak D match, TRBD1 (6 bases). Trimming removed 4 bases at V and 0 bases at J, with 16 bases between. The V gene's germline CDR1 is MNHNS and CDR2 SASEGT. The CDR3 length is 16 residues. This CDR3 is CASSGPWGPLSYEQYF. CDR3 nucleotide sequence: TGTGCCAGCAGTGGACCATGGGGGCCTCTCTCCTACGAGCAGTACTTC.

The V gene is TRBV11-2, the J gene TRBJ2-7, with 7 bases identical to TRBD1. The germline CDR1 and CDR2 sequences are SGHAT and FQNNGV. V lost 2 bases and J lost 7; bases outside the gene matches: 17. The CDR3 extends over 17 amino acids. The CDR3 region has the DNA TGTGCCAGCAGCTTATCGGGACAGAGAAACACCTCCAAGGAGCAGTACTTC. Its protein is CASSLSGQRNTSKEQYF. Drawing the rest from reference TRBV11-2 and TRBJ2-7, the complete variable domain is EAGVAQSPRYKIIEKRQSVAFWCNPISGHATLYWYQQILGQGPKLLIQFQNNGVVDDSQLPKDRFSAERLKGVDSTLKIQPAKLEDSAVYLCASSLSGQRNTSKEQYFGPGTRLTVT.

The chain is built from TRBV5-1 and TRBJ2-2; possibly TRBD1 for D (6 bases). The CDR3 totals 19 residues. Germline CDR1 reads SGHRS; CDR2 reads YFSETQ. The V end lost 1 base, the J end lost 0 bases, and 19 bases lay between the germline ends. The CDR3 region is CASSLPRGGRNSNTGELFF. Written as DNA, the CDR3 is TGCGCCAGCAGCTTGCCTCGAGGGGGACGGAATTCGAACACCGGGGAGCTGTTTTTT.

V is TRBV9 and J is TRBJ2-5; 9 positions agree with TRBD2. CDR1 is SGDLS and CDR2 is YYNGEE in the germline V gene. The CDR3 contains 18 residues. Trimming at V came to 0 bases and at J to 2 bases, leaving 11 bases not matched to a gene. The CDR3 reads CASSVEPKAGGRQETQYF. As DNA, the CDR3 is TGTGCCAGCAGCGTAGAACCCAAAGCGGGAGGACGTCAAGAGACCCAGTACTTC.

The chain uses TRBV6-4 and TRBJ2-1; 8 bases line up with TRBD2. This CDR3 comprises 19 residues. The germline V gene has CDR1 MRHNA and CDR2 SNTAGT. The trim removed 4 bases at V and 7 bases at J, leaving 21 bases unmatched. The CDR3 nucleotides read TGTGCCAGCAGTGTCGTTCCCCCCCAACGGGAGGGAGTTTTTAATGAGCAGTTCTTC. Its protein product is CASSVVPPQREGVFNEQFF.

The genes are TRBV29-1 and TRBJ2-1; D gene uncertain. The CDR3 sequence is 12 residues long. Germline CDR1 SQVTM, CDR2 ANQGSEA. V was shortened by 4 bases and J by 7 bases, with 11 bases between the two germline ends. The CDR3 DNA is TGCAGCGTTGTAGCAGTTTGGAATGAGCAGTTCTTC. Translation gives CSVVAVWNEQFF.